Presented here are 10 T cell receptor beta chains from one specimen sequenced in a study of blood T cell repertoires in COVID-19. Sequencing used immunoSEQ multiplex PCR; TCRdb keeps in-frame clones, though not all of them. There are approximately 24,000 clones in the sample; approximately 88% occur only once, and around 30% lies in the top ten. The material sequenced was peripheral blood. These receptors were collected from a woman in her sixties or seventies with active COVID-19.

The chain has TRBV2 and TRBJ1-4; D might be TRBD1 (5 bases). From germline, CDR1 is SNHLY and CDR2 FYNNEI. CDR3 length equals 13 residues. V dropped 5 bases and J dropped 7 bases, with 11 bases sitting between them. The CDR3 loop reads CASSRGVREKLFF. The CDR3 DNA sequence: TGTGCCAGCAGTCGGGGGGTACGTGAAAAACTGTTTTTT.

The rearrangement uses TRBV7-9 and TRBJ2-7; D might be TRBD1 (6 bases). Looked up from germline, CDR1 is SEHNR and CDR2 is FQNEAQ (reference sequence). V lost 5 bases, J lost 0 bases, and 11 bases lay in between. The CDR3 runs 14 residues. CDR3 protein: CASSPPGASYEQYF. As DNA, the CDR3 is TGTGCCAGCAGCCCCCCAGGGGCCTCCTACGAGCAGTACTTC.

This chain joins TRBV6-6 and TRBJ1-2, with 7 bases fitting TRBD1. The CDR3 is made up of 15 amino acids. The germline V gene has CDR1 MNHNY and CDR2 SVGAGI (reference sequence). Trimming at V came to 6 bases and at J to 7 bases, leaving 14 bases not matched to a gene. The CDR3 nucleotides are TGTGCCAGCAGCCAAGGACAGGCGTTGGCTTCTGGCTACACCTTC. Amino acids: CASSQGQALASGYTF.

This clone was counted a single time. CDR3 nucleotide sequence: TGTGCCATCAGTGAGTCTTTTAGCGGGGGGGCGTACGAGCAGTACTTC. This gives the protein CAISESFSGGAYEQYF. The chain employs TRBV10-3 and TRBJ2-7; TRBD2 matches at 11 bases. CDR3 length equals 16 residues. Losses at the gene ends were 0 bases for V and 4 bases for J; bases not matched to a gene: 5. Germline V CDR1 and CDR2: ENHRY, SYGVKD.

The V call is TRBV7-3, the J call TRBJ2-5, with 7 bases that match TRBD2. Losses at the gene ends were 6 bases for V and 3 bases for J; bases not matched to a gene: 7. Germline CDR1 is SGHTA and CDR2 is FQGTGA. The CDR3 extends over 14 amino acids. In nucleotides, the CDR3 is TGTGCCAGCAGTCAGGGAGGGATAGAAGAGACCCAGTACTTC. Protein: CASSQGGIEETQYF.

This clone was observed a single time. The V and J genes are TRBV10-3 and TRBJ2-5, with D perhaps matching TRBD2 (5 bases). Deletions cut 6 bases from V and 4 bases from J, with 9 bases between. CDR3 length equals 12 residues. Per the germline V gene, CDR1 is ENHRY and CDR2 is SYGVKD. Here the CDR3 reads CAISYRGETQYF. The CDR3 DNA reads TGTGCCATCAGCTACCGGGGAGAGACCCAGTACTTC.

This clone was counted a single time. The rearrangement uses TRBV20-1 and TRBJ2-3, with D uncertain. V lost 2 bases, J lost 6 bases, and 6 bases lay in between. This CDR3 contains 11 residues. Germline V CDR1 and CDR2: DFQATT, SNEGSKA (reference sequence). CDR3 coding DNA: TGCAGTGCTAGACCCCAGGATACGCAGTATTTT. Encoded protein: CSARPQDTQYF.

The chain recombines TRBV4-1 with TRBJ1-3; D is uncertain. The CDR3 extends over 14 amino acids. Trimming left V 0 bases short and J 9 bases short, with 12 bases between. Germline V lookup: CDR1 MGHRA, CDR2 YSYEKL. In nucleotides, the CDR3 is TGCGCCAGCAGCCAAGAATTAAGAGGTTTCACCATATATTTT. Translation: CASSQELRGFTIYF.

The V call is TRBV5-3, the J call TRBJ2-1, with 7 positions matching TRBD1. TRBV5-3 counts as an open reading frame of uncertain function. The CDR3 has 18 residues. V gave up 0 bases and J gave up 4 bases; unmatched junction bases: 13. The CDR3 region is CARSLEATGVSVYNEQFF. CDR3 nucleotide sequence: TGTGCCAGAAGCTTGGAGGCTACAGGGGTAAGCGTTTACAATGAGCAGTTCTTC.

The gene calls are TRBV28 and TRBJ1-2, with TRBD1 matching over 8 bases. Germline lookup yields CDR1 MDHEN and CDR2 SYDVKM. Trimming cost V 5 bases and J 6 bases; bases outside gene matches: 11. The CDR3 loop spans 15 amino acids. The CDR3 sequence: CASSLPDRESDGYTF. CDR3 nucleotides: TGTGCCAGCAGTCTACCGGACAGGGAATCGGATGGCTACACCTTC.